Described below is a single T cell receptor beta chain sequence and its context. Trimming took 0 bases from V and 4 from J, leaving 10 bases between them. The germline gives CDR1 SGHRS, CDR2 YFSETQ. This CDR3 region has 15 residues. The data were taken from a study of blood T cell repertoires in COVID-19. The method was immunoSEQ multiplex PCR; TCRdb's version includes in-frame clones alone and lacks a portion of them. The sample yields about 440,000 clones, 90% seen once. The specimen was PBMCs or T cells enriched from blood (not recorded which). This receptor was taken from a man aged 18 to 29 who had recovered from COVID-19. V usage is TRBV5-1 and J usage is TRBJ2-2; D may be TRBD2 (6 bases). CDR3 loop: CASSLAGASTGELFF. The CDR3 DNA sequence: TGCGCCAGCAGCTTGGCGGGAGCAAGCACCGGGGAGCTGTTTTTT.